The text below deals with one T cell receptor beta chain. V shed 4 bases and J shed 1 base, with 11 bases lying between them. There are 14 residues in the CDR3. Germline CDR1 LNHDA, CDR2 SQIVND (reference sequence). The data stem from a study of cytomegalovirus exposure and HLA in healthy donors. Amplification used 60 Vbeta primers and 13 Jbeta primers. Only in-frame clones appear in the TCRdb table, and some are missing; sequencing was by immunoSEQ multiplex PCR. The listing contains 100,000 to 150,000 clones. The receptor was derived from a man younger than 30 in good health and CMV-seronegative. Sequenced material: PBMCs. This chain links TRBV19 with TRBJ2-7, with D possibly matching TRBD2 (5 bases). The CDR3: CASSTTGKSYEQYF. The CDR3 coding sequence is TGTGCCAGTAGTACCACCGGGAAATCCTACGAGCAGTACTTC.